This is a list of T cell receptor beta chains from one sample in a study of T-cell reconstitution after alpha-beta-depleted transplantation in children. TCRdb ran MiXCR on the PCR reads and lists one entry per CDR3 protein. Of around 480,000 distinct CDR3 sequences listed, 32% are singletons. Sequencing was performed on PBMCs from the stem cell graft donor, taken from the stem cell graft. These TCRs come from a human donor who donated a stem cell graft to a child with aplastic anemia. Each CDR3 is given with its conserved first and last residue. D genes are given only for firm matches. Rows give clone size only sometimes, using once, few, many, or a class for an expanded clone.

size: -
J: TRBJ2-7
V: TRBV25-1
D: TRBD2
DNA: TGTGCCAGCAGTGAACTAGCGGTTACCTACGAGCAGTACTTC
CDR3: CASSELAVTYEQYF

size: few
J: TRBJ2-7
V: TRBV7-8
D: -
DNA: TGTGCCAGCAGCCCCCCGGCGCCCTACGAGCAGTACTTC
CDR3: CASSPPAPYEQYF

size: few
J: TRBJ2-7
V: TRBV5-8
D: -
DNA: TGTGCCAGCAAACCATCTGGGGTCTGGTCCTACGAGCAGTACTTC
CDR3: CASKPSGVWSYEQYF

size: -
J: TRBJ2-1
V: TRBV11-1
D: TRBD2
DNA: TGTGCCAGCAGCCTCAGGCAGGGACTAGCGGGAGGGCCTCGTGAGCAGTTCTTC
CDR3: CASSLRQGLAGGPREQFF

size: few
J: TRBJ2-1
V: TRBV3-1
D: TRBD2
DNA: TGTGCCAGCAGCCAAGGTTTTGGGAGCGGGAGGGATGAGCAGTTCTTC
CDR3: CASSQGFGSGRDEQFF

size: -
J: TRBJ1-5
V: TRBV12-3/TRBV12-4
D: -
DNA: TGTGCCAGCAGTGCCCGTTTGGGGGCGATTCAGCCCCAGCATTTT
CDR3: CASSARLGAIQPQHF

size: -
J: TRBJ2-5
V: TRBV29-1
D: -
DNA: TGCAGCGTTGGGCAGGGCCGGGAGGAGACCCAGTACTTC
CDR3: CSVGQGREETQYF

size: -
J: TRBJ2-3
V: TRBV20-1
D: TRBD2
DNA: TGCAGTGCTAGGATAGCGGGAGATGGGGATACGCAGTATTTT
CDR3: CSARIAGDGDTQYF

size: -
J: TRBJ1-4
V: TRBV19
D: -
DNA: TGTGCCAGCGCCGGGACCGAGGGCGAAAAACTGTTTTTT
CDR3: CASAGTEGEKLFF

size: -
J: TRBJ1-2
V: TRBV29-1
D: TRBD1
DNA: TGCAGCGTTGATTCTAGGCAGGGGGACTATGGCTACACCTTC
CDR3: CSVDSRQGDYGYTF

size: few
J: TRBJ2-3
V: TRBV7-2
D: TRBD2
DNA: TGTGCCAGCAGCCAGCAGCGGGAGTTGCAGTATTTT
CDR3: CASSQQRELQYF

size: -
J: TRBJ1-3
V: TRBV5-6
D: -
DNA: TGTGCCAGCAGCTTCAGCGGAGGAAACACCATATATTTT
CDR3: CASSFSGGNTIYF

size: few
J: TRBJ2-7
V: TRBV20-1
D: -
DNA: TGCAGTGCTAGACGGATGAGGGATACCTACGAGCAGTACTTC
CDR3: CSARRMRDTYEQYF

size: few
J: TRBJ2-7
V: TRBV7-2
D: TRBD2
DNA: TGTGCCAGCAGCCGTACCGGGACTAGCGGGAGGGCATACGAGCAGTACTTC
CDR3: CASSRTGTSGRAYEQYF

size: few
J: TRBJ1-1
V: TRBV7-9
D: -
DNA: TGTGCCAGCAGCGACGCGACATCGGAAGCTTTCTTT
CDR3: CASSDATSEAFF

size: few
J: TRBJ1-1
V: TRBV20-1
D: -
DNA: TGCAGTGCTAGAGTTTACCGGGGCCTAAACACTGAAGCTTTCTTT
CDR3: CSARVYRGLNTEAFF

size: -
J: TRBJ1-5
V: TRBV20-1
D: -
DNA: TGCAGTGCTAGAGGAGGGCCCAATCAGCCCCAGCATTTT
CDR3: CSARGGPNQPQHF

size: -
J: TRBJ2-5
V: TRBV20-1
D: TRBD2
DNA: TGCAGTGCTAGAGAATGGACTAGCGGGAAACAAGAGACCCAGTACTTC
CDR3: CSAREWTSGKQETQYF

size: few
J: TRBJ2-1
V: TRBV6-2/TRBV6-3
D: TRBD2
DNA: TGTGCCAGCACCCAAGGGAGGGCACAGTTCTTC
CDR3: CASTQGRAQFF

size: -
J: TRBJ2-4
V: TRBV11-2
D: -
DNA: TGTGCCAGCAGCTTAGCCGGTGGCCCCCAGTACTTC
CDR3: CASSLAGGPQYF

size: -
J: TRBJ2-3
V: TRBV6-5
D: -
DNA: TGTGCCAGCCATGATGCAGATACGCAGTATTTT
CDR3: CASHDADTQYF

size: -
J: TRBJ2-1
V: TRBV6-1
D: TRBD1
DNA: TGTGCCAGCAGTGAGGACAGGGGTTCCTACAATGAGCAGTTCTTC
CDR3: CASSEDRGSYNEQFF

size: -
J: TRBJ1-1
V: TRBV12-3/TRBV12-4
D: -
DNA: TGTGCCAGCAGAAAAATTTCCGGGAACACTGAAGCTTTCTTT
CDR3: CASRKISGNTEAFF

size: -
J: TRBJ2-3
V: TRBV7-9
D: -
DNA: TGTGCCAGCACCTCATTCAGCGGAGGAGGAGATACGCAGTATTTT
CDR3: CASTSFSGGGDTQYF

size: -
J: TRBJ1-2
V: TRBV30
D: -
DNA: TGTGCCTGGAGATTTCAAGGGGGTATCTATGGCTACACCTTC
CDR3: CAWRFQGGIYGYTF

size: -
J: TRBJ1-2
V: TRBV5-1
D: -
DNA: TGCGCCAGCAGAGGACCGTATGGCTACACCTTC
CDR3: CASRGPYGYTF

size: once
J: TRBJ1-2
V: TRBV11-2
D: -
DNA: TGTGCCAGCAGCTTTTCCGGGACCAAAGAAGGCTACACCTTC
CDR3: CASSFSGTKEGYTF

size: few
J: TRBJ2-3
V: TRBV29-1
D: TRBD2
DNA: TGCAGCGTGACGTTCCCGGGACTAGCCTCAGATACGCAGTATTTT
CDR3: CSVTFPGLASDTQYF

size: -
J: TRBJ2-2
V: TRBV12-3/TRBV12-4
D: -
DNA: TGTGCCAGCAGTTTAGCCGGGGCCGGGGAGCTGTTTTTT
CDR3: CASSLAGAGELFF

size: -
J: TRBJ1-1
V: TRBV6-5
D: -
DNA: TGTGCCAGCAGTTACTCGGGGGAGGTAGGTGAAGCTTTCTTT
CDR3: CASSYSGEVGEAFF

size: few
J: TRBJ1-4
V: TRBV4-1
D: -
DNA: TGCGCCAGCAGCCAAGATTGGTCAGTAGGACGAGGGCGAAATGAAAAACTGTTTTTT
CDR3: CASSQDWSVGRGRNEKLFF

size: -
J: TRBJ2-5
V: TRBV6-2/TRBV6-3
D: -
DNA: TGTGCCAGCTCAGTAGACAGGGAGGCGCGGGCGGAGACCCAGTACTTC
CDR3: CASSVDREARAETQYF

size: once
J: TRBJ2-6
V: TRBV6-1
D: -
DNA: TGTGCCAGCAGCCCGAGTCGTAAGAGCCCTGGGGCCAACGTCCTGACTTTC
CDR3: CASSPSRKSPGANVLTF

size: -
J: TRBJ1-5
V: TRBV11-1
D: -
DNA: TGTGCCAGCAGCGCGACTGGTGAGGAGCCGGGACAGCCCCAGCATTTT
CDR3: CASSATGEEPGQPQHF

size: once
J: TRBJ1-6
V: TRBV4-3
D: -
DNA: TGCGCCAGCAGCCAAGACAGGCCCGATTATAATTCACCCCTCCACTTT
CDR3: CASSQDRPDYNSPLHF

size: -
J: TRBJ1-2
V: TRBV30
D: -
DNA: TGTGCCTGGAGTGTTGAGGCGTCCGGGAAGTATGGCTACACCTTC
CDR3: CAWSVEASGKYGYTF

size: -
J: TRBJ2-3
V: TRBV5-6
D: -
DNA: TGTGCCAGCAGCTCCCTAACTAGCAGCACAGATACGCAGTATTTT
CDR3: CASSSLTSSTDTQYF

size: -
J: TRBJ1-4
V: TRBV4-3
D: -
DNA: TGCGCCAGCAGCTTCCGTCTAGACAGTAATGAAAAACTGTTTTTT
CDR3: CASSFRLDSNEKLFF

size: -
J: TRBJ2-1
V: TRBV4-1
D: -
DNA: TGCGCCAGCAGCCGCCAGGAAAGCTCCTACAATGAGCAGTTCTTC
CDR3: CASSRQESSYNEQFF

size: -
J: TRBJ2-5
V: TRBV29-1
D: TRBD1
DNA: TGCAGCGTTCCCCGGACAGGTCAAGAGACCCAGTACTTC
CDR3: CSVPRTGQETQYF

size: -
J: TRBJ2-1
V: TRBV7-2
D: -
DNA: TGTGCCAGCAGCCCTCAGTACAATGAGCAGTTCTTC
CDR3: CASSPQYNEQFF

size: few
J: TRBJ2-5
V: TRBV6-5
D: -
DNA: TGTGCCAGCAGTTACGGGCAGGGGACCGGAGAGGAGACCCAGTACTTC
CDR3: CASSYGQGTGEETQYF

size: -
J: TRBJ1-1
V: TRBV7-9
D: TRBD1
DNA: TGTGCCAGCAGCTCGCCGGGACAGAGGAACACTGAAGCTTTCTTT
CDR3: CASSSPGQRNTEAFF

size: -
J: TRBJ2-7
V: TRBV12-3/TRBV12-4
D: -
DNA: TGTGCCAGCAGCCAAACAGGCCTGAGCTCCTACGAGCAGTACTTC
CDR3: CASSQTGLSSYEQYF

size: -
J: TRBJ2-2
V: TRBV12-3/TRBV12-4
D: -
DNA: TGTGCCAGCAGTTTTAGGGGTCGAGCTACCGGGGAGCTGTTTTTT
CDR3: CASSFRGRATGELFF

size: -
J: TRBJ2-2
V: TRBV6-4
D: -
DNA: TGTGCCAGCAGTGACAGGGGGGCCACCGGGGAGCTGTTTTTT
CDR3: CASSDRGATGELFF

size: -
J: TRBJ2-7
V: TRBV27
D: TRBD2
DNA: TGTGCCAGCACTCCGGCGGGAGCAAGGGACGAGCAGTACTTC
CDR3: CASTPAGARDEQYF

size: few
J: TRBJ1-4
V: TRBV20-1
D: -
DNA: TGCAGTGCTCCGATCCTCGGGGGAAAACTGTTTTTT
CDR3: CSAPILGGKLFF

size: -
J: TRBJ1-1
V: TRBV29-1
D: -
DNA: TGCAGCGCTGAGAGAAACGACCACACTGAAGCTTTCTTT
CDR3: CSAERNDHTEAFF

size: few
J: TRBJ1-2
V: TRBV12-3/TRBV12-4
D: TRBD1
DNA: TGTGCCAGCAGTTTATTACAGGGGGCTTACATGGGGTACAATGGCTACACCTTC
CDR3: CASSLLQGAYMGYNGYTF

size: -
J: TRBJ1-1
V: TRBV5-4
D: -
DNA: TGTGCCAGCAGCTTCTCGGCGGCAGGGACCACTGAAGCTTTCTTT
CDR3: CASSFSAAGTTEAFF

size: few
J: TRBJ2-4
V: TRBV5-6
D: TRBD1
DNA: TGTGCCAGCAGCCCGGGACAGGGGGCGTCTAACATTCAGTACTTC
CDR3: CASSPGQGASNIQYF